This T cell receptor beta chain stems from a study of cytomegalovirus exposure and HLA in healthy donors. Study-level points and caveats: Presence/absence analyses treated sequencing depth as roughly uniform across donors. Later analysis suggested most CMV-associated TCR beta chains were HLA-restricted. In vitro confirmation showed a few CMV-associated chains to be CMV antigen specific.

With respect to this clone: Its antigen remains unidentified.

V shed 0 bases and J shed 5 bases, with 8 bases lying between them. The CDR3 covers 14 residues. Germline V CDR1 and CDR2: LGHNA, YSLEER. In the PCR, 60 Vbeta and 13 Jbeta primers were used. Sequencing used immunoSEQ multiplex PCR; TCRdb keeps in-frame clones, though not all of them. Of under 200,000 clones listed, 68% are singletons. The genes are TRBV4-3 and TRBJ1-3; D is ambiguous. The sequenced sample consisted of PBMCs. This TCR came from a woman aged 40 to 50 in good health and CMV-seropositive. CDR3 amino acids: CASSQDSTRNTIYF. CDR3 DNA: TGCGCCAGCAGCCAAGATTCTACGAGAAACACCATATATTTT.